Below are 2 T cell receptor beta chains sequenced from a single sample in a study of blood T cell repertoires in COVID-19. Clones were sequenced by immunoSEQ multiplex PCR, and TCRdb holds only the in-frame ones, with some missing. The sample holds 70,000 to 80,000 clones, roughly 84% seen once. Source material: peripheral blood. The receptors derive from a human donor in a cohort sampled during active COVID-19.

The chain links TRBV30 to TRBJ1-6; the D is unclear. Trimming stripped 3 bases from V and 2 bases from J, with 5 bases between. Germline CDR1 GTSNPN, CDR2 SVGIG (reference sequence). The CDR3 loop spans 13 amino acids. The CDR3 DNA reads TGTGCCTGGAGCGGGACCTATAATTCACCCCTCCACTTT. It is translated as CAWSGTYNSPLHF.

The rearrangement uses TRBV3-1 (or the pseudogene TRBV3-2) and TRBJ2-7, with 7 bases that match TRBD1. V trimming: 0 bases; J trimming: 3 bases; junction bases outside the gene matches: 5. Germline V lookup: CDR1 LGHDT, CDR2 YNNKEL (reference sequence). The CDR3 is 15 residues long. The CDR3 DNA sequence: TGTGCCAGCAGCCAAGAAGGGGGCAGGGGCTACGAGCAGTACTTC. It is translated as CASSQEGGRGYEQYF.